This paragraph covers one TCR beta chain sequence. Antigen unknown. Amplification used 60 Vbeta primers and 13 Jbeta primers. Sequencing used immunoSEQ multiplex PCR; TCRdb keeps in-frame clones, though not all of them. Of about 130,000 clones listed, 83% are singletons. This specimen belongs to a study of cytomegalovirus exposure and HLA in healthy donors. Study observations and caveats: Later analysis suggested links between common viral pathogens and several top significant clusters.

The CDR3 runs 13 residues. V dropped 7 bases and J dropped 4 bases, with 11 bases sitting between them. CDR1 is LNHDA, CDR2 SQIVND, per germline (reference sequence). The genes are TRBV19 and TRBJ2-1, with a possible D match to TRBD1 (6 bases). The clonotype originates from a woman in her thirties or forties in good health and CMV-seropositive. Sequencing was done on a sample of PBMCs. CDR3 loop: CASTSQGYNEQFF. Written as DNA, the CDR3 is TGTGCCAGTACCTCACAGGGATACAATGAGCAGTTCTTC.